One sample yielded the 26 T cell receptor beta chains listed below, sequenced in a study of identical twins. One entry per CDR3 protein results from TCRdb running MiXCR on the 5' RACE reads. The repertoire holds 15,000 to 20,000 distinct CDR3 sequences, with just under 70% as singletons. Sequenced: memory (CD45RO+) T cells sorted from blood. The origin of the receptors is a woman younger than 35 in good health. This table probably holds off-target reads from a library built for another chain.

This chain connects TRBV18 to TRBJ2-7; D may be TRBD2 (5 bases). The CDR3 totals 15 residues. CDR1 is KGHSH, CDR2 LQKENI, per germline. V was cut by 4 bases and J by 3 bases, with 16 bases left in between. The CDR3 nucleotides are TGTGCCAGCTCACGAGCCGGGATAAATGGCTACGAGCAGTACTTC. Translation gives CASSRAGINGYEQYF.

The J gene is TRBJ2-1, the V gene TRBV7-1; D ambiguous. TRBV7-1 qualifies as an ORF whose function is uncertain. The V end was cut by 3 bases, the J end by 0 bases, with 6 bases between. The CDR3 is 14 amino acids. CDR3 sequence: CASSSLSSYNEQFF. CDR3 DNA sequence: TGTGCCAGCAGCTCTCTGAGCTCCTACAATGAGCAGTTCTTC.

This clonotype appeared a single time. The CDR3 DNA reads TGTGCCAGCTCACCGACAGACTACAATGAGCAGTTCTTC. Amino acids: CASSPTDYNEQFF. This chain uses TRBV18 with TRBJ2-1; possible D gene TRBD1, 5 bases. Between the trimmed V and J ends, which lost 3 bases and 3 bases, there was a span of 6 bases. This CDR3 comprises 13 residues. Germline-derived CDR1 and CDR2 are KGHSH and LQKENI. Looking up the rest from reference TRBV18 and TRBJ2-1 gives the full variable domain: NAGVMQNPRHLVRRRGQEARLRCSPMKGHSHVYWYRQLPEEGLKFMVYLQKENIIDESGMPKERFSAEFPKEGPSILRIQQVVRGDSAAYFCASSPTDYNEQFFGPGTRLTVL.

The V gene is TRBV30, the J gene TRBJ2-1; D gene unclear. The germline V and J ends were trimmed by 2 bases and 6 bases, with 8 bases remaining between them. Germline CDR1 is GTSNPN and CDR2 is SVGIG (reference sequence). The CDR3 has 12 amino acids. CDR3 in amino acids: CAWSLRFNEQFF. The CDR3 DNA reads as TGTGCCTGGAGTCTAAGGTTCAATGAGCAGTTCTTC. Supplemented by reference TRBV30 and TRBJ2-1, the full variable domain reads SQTIHQWPATLVQPVGSPLSLECTVEGTSNPNLYWYRQAAGRGLQLLFYSVGIGQISSEVPQNLSASRPQDRQFILSSKKLLLSDSGFYLCAWSLRFNEQFFGPGTRLTVL.

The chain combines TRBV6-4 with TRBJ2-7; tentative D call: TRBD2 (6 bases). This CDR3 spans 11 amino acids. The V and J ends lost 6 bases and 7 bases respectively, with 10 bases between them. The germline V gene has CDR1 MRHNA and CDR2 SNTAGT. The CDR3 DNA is TGTGCCAGCAGGCGGGGCTTGGAGCAGTACTTC. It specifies CASRRGLEQYF.

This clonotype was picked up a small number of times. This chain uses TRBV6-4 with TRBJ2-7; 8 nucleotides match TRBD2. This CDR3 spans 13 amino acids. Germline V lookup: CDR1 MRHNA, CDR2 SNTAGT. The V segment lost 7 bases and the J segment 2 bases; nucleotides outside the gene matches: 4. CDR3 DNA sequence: TGTGCCAGCACCCGGGGACTAGCCTACGAGCAGTACTTC. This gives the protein CASTRGLAYEQYF.

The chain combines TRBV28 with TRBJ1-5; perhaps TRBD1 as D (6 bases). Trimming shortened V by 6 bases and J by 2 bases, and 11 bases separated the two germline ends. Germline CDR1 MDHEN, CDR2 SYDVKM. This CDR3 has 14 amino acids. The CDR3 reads CASSKGGGNQPQHF. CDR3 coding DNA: TGTGCCAGCAGCAAAGGGGGTGGCAATCAGCCCCAGCATTTT.

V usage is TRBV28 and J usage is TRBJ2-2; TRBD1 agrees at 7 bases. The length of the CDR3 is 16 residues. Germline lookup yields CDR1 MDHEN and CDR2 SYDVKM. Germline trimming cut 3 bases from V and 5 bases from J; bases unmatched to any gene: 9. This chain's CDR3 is CASSLDGKQGTGELFF. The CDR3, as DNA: TGTGCCAGCAGTTTGGACGGAAAACAGGGGACCGGGGAGCTGTTTTTT. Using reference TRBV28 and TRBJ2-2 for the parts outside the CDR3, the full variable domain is DVKVTQSSRYLVKRTGEKVFLECVQDMDHENMFWYRQDPGLGLRLIYFSYDVKMKEKGDIPEGYSVSREKKERFSLILESASTNQTSMYLCASSLDGKQGTGELFFGEGSRLTVL.

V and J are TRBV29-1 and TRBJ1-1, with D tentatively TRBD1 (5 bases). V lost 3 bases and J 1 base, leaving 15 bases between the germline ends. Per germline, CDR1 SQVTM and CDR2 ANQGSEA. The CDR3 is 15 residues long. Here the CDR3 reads CSVDRTSVRNTEAFF. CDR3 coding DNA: TGCAGCGTTGACCGGACATCGGTAAGGAACACTGAAGCTTTCTTT.

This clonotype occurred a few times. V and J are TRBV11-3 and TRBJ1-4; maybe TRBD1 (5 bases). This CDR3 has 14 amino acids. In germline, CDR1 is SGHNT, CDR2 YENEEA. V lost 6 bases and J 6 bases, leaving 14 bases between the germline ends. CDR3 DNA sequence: TGTGCCAGCAGTCGGGACGGTGAATATGAAAAACTGTTTTTT. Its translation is CASSRDGEYEKLFF.

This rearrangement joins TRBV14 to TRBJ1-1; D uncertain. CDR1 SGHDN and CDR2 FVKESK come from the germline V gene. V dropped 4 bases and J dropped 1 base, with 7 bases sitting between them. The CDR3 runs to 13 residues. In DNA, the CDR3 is TGTGCCAGCAGCCTACTTTCGAACACTGAAGCTTTCTTT. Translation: CASSLLSNTEAFF. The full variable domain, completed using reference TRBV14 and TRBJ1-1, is EAGVTQFPSHSVIEKGQTVTLRCDPISGHDNLYWYRRVMGKEIKFLLHFVKESKQDESGMPNNRFLAERTGGTYSTLKVQPAELEDSGVYFCASSLLSNTEAFFGQGTRLTVV.

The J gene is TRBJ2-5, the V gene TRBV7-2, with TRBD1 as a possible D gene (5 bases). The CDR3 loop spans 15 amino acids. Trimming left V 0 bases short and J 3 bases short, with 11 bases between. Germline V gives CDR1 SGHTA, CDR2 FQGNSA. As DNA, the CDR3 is TGTGCCAGCAGCTTAGCGCAGGGTGCTGAAGAGACCCAGTACTTC. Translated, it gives CASSLAQGAEETQYF.

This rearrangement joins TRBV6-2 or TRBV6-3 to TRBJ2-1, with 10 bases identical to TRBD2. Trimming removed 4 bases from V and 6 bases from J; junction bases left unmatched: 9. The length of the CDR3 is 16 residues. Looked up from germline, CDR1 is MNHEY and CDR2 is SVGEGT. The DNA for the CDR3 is TGTGCCAGCAGTTTCCAAGCGGGAGGGCCATTCAATGAGCAGTTCTTC. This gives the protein CASSFQAGGPFNEQFF.

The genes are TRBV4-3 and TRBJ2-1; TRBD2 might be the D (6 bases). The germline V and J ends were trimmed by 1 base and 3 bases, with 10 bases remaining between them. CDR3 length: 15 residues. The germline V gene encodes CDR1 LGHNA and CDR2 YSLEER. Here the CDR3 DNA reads TGCGCCAGCAGCCAAGGGAGGGGCGTCTACAATGAGCAGTTCTTC. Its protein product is CASSQGRGVYNEQFF.

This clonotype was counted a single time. CDR3 residues: CATREGSNTGELFF. In DNA form, the CDR3 reads TGTGCCACTAGGGAGGGCAGTAACACCGGGGAGCTGTTTTTT. The rearrangement joins TRBV15 to TRBJ2-2, with 7 positions matching TRBD2. V trimming: 9 bases; J trimming: 2 bases; junction bases outside the gene matches: 6. Germline assignment: CDR1 LNHNV and CDR2 YYDKDF (reference sequence). The CDR3 length is 14 residues.

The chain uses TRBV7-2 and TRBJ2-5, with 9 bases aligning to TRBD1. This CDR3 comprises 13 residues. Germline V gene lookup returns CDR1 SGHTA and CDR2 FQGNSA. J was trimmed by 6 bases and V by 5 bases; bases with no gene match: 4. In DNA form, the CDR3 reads TGTGCCAGCAGCACGGACAGGGGAAAGACCCAGTACTTC. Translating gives CASSTDRGKTQYF.

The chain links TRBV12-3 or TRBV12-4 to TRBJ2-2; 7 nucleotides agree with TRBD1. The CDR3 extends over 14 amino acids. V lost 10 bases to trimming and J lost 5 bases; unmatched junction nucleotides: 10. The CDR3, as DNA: TGTGCCACCAGAGACAGGGTTAATACCGGGGAGCTGTTTTTT. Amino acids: CATRDRVNTGELFF.

CDR3 residues: CASSRDRGPYEQYF. CDR3 coding DNA: TGTGCCAGCAGCCGGGACAGAGGCCCCTACGAGCAGTACTTC. V and J are TRBV5-5 and TRBJ2-7, with TRBD1 matching over 7 bases. This CDR3 is 14 amino acids long. Trimming cost V 4 bases and J 2 bases; bases outside gene matches: 6. Germline CDR1 reads SGHKS; CDR2 reads YYEKEE (reference sequence).

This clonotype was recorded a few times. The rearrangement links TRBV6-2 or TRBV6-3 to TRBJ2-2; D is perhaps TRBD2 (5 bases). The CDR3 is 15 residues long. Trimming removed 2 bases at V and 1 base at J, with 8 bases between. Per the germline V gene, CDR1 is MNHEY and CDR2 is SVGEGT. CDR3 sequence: CASSYETMNTGELFF. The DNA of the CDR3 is TGTGCCAGCAGTTACGAGACTATGAACACCGGGGAGCTGTTTTTT.

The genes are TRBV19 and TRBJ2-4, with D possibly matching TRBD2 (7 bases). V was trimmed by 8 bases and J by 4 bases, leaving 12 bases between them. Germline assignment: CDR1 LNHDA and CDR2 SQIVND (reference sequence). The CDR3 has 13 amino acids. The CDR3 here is CASGGATKNIQYF. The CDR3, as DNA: TGTGCCAGTGGGGGGGCAACGAAAAACATTCAGTACTTC.

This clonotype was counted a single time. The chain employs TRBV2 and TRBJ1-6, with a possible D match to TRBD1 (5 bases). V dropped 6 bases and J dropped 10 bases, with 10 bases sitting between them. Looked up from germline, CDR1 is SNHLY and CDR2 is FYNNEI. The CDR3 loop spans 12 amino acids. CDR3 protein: CASSWGRSPLHF. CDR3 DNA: TGTGCCAGCAGCTGGGGCCGATCACCCCTCCACTTT.

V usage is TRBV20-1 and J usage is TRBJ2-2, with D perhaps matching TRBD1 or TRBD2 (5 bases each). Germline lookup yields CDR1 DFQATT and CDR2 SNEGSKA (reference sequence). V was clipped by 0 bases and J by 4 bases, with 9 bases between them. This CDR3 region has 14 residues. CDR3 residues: CSARERGRTGELFF. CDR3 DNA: TGCAGTGCTAGAGAAAGGGGACGCACCGGGGAGCTGTTTTTT.

The CDR3 reads CASSLVLGEDTQYF. CDR3 nucleotide sequence: TGTGCCAGCAGCTTAGTTCTAGGGGAAGATACGCAGTATTTT. The chain employs TRBV7-2 and TRBJ2-3; tentative D call: TRBD1 (5 bases). V was cut by 1 base and J by 5 bases, with 10 bases left in between. Germline V gene lookup returns CDR1 SGHTA and CDR2 FQGNSA. This CDR3 spans 14 amino acids.

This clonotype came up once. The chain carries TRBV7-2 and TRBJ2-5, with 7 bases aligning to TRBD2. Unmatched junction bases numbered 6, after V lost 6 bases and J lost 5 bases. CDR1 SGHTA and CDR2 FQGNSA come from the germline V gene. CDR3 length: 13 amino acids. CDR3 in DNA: TGTGCCAGCAGTCGTACTAGCGCGGAGACCCAGTACTTC. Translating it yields CASSRTSAETQYF.

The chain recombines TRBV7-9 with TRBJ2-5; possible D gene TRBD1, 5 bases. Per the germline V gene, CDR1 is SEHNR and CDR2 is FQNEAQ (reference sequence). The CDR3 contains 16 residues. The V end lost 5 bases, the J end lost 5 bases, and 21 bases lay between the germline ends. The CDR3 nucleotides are TGTGCCAGCAGCCCGTCCCCATCTAGGGGTTGGGAGACCCAGTACTTC. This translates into CASSPSPSRGWETQYF.

The CDR3 DNA follows: TGTGCCAGCAGCTTAGGGGACAGGACTAGTTACAATGAGCAGTTCTTC. This sequence encodes CASSLGDRTSYNEQFF. The gene calls are TRBV11-3 and TRBJ2-1, with D perhaps TRBD1 (8 bases). The CDR3 has 16 residues. V was clipped by 1 base and J by 4 bases, with 14 bases between them. The germline gives CDR1 SGHNT, CDR2 YENEEA.